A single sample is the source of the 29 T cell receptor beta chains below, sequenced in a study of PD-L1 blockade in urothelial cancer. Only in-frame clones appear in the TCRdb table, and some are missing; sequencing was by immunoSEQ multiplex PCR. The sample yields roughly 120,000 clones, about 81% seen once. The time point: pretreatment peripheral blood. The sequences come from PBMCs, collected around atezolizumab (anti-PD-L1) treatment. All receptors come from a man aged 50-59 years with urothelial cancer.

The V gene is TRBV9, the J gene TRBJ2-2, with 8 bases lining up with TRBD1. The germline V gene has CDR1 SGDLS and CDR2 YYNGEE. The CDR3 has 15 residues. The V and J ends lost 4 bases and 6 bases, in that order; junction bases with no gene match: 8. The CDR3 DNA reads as TGTGCCAGCAGCCCCCTCCAGGGGGCCGCCGGGGAGCTGTTTTTT. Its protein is CASSPLQGAAGELFF.

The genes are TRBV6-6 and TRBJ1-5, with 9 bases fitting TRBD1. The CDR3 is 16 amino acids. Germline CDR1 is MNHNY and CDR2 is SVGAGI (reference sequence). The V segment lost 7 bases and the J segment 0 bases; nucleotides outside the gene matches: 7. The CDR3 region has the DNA TGTGCCAGCAAACCGGGACAGGGTATTAGCAATCAGCCCCAGCATTTT. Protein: CASKPGQGISNQPQHF.

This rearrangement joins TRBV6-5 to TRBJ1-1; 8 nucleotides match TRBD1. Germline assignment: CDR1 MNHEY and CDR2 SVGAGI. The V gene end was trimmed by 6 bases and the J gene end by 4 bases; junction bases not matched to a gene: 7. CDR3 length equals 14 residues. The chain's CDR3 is CASRTGTGVTEAFF. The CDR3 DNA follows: TGTGCCAGCAGGACCGGGACAGGCGTCACTGAAGCTTTCTTT.

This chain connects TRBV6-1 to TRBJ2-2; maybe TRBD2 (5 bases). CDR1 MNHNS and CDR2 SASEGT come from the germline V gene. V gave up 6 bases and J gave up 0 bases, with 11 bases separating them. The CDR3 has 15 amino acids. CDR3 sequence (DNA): TGTGCCAGCAGGAGGGAAAGGACGAACACCGGGGAGCTGTTTTTT. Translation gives CASRRERTNTGELFF.

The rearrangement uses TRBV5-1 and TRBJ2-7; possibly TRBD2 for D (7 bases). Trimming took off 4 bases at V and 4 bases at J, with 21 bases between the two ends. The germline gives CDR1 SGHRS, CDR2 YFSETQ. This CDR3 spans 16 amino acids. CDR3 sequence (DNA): TGCGCCAGCAGCCCACAGGCCGTGGGAGGGGGTTACGAGCAGTACTTC. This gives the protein CASSPQAVGGGYEQYF.

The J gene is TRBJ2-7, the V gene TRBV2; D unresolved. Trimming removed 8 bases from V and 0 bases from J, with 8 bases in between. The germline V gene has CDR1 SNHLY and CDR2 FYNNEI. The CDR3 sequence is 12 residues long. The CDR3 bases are TGTGCCAGCGGTCAGGACTCCTACGAGCAGTACTTC. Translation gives CASGQDSYEQYF.

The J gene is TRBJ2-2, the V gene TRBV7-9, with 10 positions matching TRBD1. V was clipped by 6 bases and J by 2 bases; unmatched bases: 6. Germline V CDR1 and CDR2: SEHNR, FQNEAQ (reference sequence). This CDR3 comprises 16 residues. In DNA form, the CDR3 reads TGTGCCAGCAGGAGAGGGACAGGGGATAACACCGGGGAGCTGTTTTTT. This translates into CASRRGTGDNTGELFF.

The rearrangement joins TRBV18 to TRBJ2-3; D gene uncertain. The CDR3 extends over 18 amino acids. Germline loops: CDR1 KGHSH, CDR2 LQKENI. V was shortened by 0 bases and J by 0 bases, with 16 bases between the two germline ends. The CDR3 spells CASSPPAKTGTSTDTQYF. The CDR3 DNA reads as TGTGCCAGCTCACCACCCGCCAAGACTGGAACTAGCACAGATACGCAGTATTTT.

DNA of the CDR3: TGTGCCTGGAAGAGGGACTTCACAGATACGCAGTATTTT. Translated, it gives CAWKRDFTDTQYF. The chain carries TRBV30 and TRBJ2-3, with D maybe TRBD2 (6 bases). V was pared by 4 bases and J by 2 bases, with 10 bases between. Looked up from germline, CDR1 is GTSNPN and CDR2 is SVGIG (reference sequence). The CDR3 runs to 13 residues. Based on the CDR3 plus reference TRBV30 and TRBJ2-3, the full variable domain is SQTIHQWPATLVQPVGSPLSLECTVEGTSNPNLYWYRQAAGRGLQLLFYSVGIGQISSEVPQNLSASRPQDRQFILSSKKLLLSDSGFYLCAWKRDFTDTQYFGPGTRLTVL.

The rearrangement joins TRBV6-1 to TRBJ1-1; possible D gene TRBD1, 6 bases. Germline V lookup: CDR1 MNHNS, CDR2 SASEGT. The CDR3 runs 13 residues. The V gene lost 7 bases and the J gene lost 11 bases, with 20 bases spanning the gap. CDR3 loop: CASTLAGTPGAFF. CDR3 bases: TGTGCCAGCACTCTTGCCGGGACACCGGGGGCTTTCTTT.

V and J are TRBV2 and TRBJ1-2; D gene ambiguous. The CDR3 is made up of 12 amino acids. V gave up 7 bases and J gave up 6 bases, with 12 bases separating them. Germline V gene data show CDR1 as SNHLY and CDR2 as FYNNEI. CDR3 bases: TGTGCCAGCAACCTCCGGGGAGATGGCTACACCTTC. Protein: CASNLRGDGYTF.

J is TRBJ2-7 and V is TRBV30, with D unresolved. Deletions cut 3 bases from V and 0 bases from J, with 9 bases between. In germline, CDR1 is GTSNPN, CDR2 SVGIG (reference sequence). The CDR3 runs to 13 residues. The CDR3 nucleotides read TGTGCCTGGAGGGGCACAAGCTCCTACGAGCAGTACTTC. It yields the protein CAWRGTSSYEQYF.

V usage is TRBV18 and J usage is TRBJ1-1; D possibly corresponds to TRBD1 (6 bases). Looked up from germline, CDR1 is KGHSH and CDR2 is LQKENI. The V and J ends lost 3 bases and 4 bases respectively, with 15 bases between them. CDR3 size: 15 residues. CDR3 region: CASSPGTGMGTEAFF. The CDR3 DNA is TGTGCCAGCTCACCCGGTACAGGGATGGGCACTGAAGCTTTCTTT.

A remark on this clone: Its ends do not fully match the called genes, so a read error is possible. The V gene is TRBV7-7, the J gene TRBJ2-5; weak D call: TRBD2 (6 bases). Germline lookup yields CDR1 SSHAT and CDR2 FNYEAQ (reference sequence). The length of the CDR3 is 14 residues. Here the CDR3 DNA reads TGTGCTAGCAGTCCGATGGGAGGCCAAGAGACCCAGTACTTC. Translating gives CASSPMGGQETQYF.

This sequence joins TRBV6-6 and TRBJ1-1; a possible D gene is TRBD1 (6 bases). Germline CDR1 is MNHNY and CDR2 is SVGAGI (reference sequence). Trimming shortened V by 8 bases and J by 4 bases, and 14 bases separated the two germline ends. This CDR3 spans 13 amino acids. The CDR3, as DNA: TGTGCCAGCGGGGGCCCGGGTGTCACTGAAGCTTTCTTT. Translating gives CASGGPGVTEAFF.

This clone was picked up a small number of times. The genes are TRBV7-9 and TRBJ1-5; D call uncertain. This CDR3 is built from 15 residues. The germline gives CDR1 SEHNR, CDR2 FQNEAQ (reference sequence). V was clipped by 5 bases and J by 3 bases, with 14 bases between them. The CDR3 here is CASSLGEGFNQPQHF. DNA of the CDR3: TGTGCCAGCAGCCTCGGGGAGGGCTTCAATCAGCCCCAGCATTTT.

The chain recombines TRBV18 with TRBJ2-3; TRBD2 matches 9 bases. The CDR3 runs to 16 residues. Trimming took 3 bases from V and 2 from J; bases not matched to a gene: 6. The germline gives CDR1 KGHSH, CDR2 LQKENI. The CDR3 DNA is TGTGCCAGCTCACCTCCGAGACTAGCGGACACAGATACGCAGTATTTT. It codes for CASSPPRLADTDTQYF.

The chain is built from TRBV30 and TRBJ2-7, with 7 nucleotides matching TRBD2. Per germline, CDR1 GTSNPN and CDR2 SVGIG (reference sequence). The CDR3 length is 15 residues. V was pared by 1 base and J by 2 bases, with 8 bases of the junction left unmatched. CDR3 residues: CAWSDTGRWPYEQYF. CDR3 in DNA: TGTGCCTGGAGTGATACCGGGAGGTGGCCCTACGAGCAGTACTTC. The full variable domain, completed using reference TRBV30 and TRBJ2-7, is SQTIHQWPATLVQPVGSPLSLECTVEGTSNPNLYWYRQAAGRGLQLLFYSVGIGQISSEVPQNLSASRPQDRQFILSSKKLLLSDSGFYLCAWSDTGRWPYEQYFGPGTRLTVT.

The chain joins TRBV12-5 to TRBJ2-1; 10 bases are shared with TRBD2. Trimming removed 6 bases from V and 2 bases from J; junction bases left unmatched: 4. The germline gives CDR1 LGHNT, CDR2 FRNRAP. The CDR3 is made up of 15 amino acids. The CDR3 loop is CASGGAGGTYNEQFF. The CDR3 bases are TGTGCTAGTGGGGGAGCGGGAGGGACCTACAATGAGCAGTTCTTC.

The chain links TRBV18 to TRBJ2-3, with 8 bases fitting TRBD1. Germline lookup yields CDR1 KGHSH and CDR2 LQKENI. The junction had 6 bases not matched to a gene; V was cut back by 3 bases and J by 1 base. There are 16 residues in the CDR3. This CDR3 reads CASSPQGARGTDTQYF. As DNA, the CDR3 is TGTGCCAGCTCACCTCAGGGGGCACGAGGCACAGATACGCAGTATTTT.

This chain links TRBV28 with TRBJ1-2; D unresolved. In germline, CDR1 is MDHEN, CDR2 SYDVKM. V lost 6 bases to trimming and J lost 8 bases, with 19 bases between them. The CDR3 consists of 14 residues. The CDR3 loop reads CASRTPRADKGYTF. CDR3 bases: TGTGCCAGCAGAACCCCCAGAGCAGACAAAGGCTACACCTTC.

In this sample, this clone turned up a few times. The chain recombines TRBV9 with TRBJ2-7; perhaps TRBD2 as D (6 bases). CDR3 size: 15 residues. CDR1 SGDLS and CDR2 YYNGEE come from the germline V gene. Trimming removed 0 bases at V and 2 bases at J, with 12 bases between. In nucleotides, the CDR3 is TGTGCCAGCAGCGTAGAGGGAGGCGTCGCCTACGAGCAGTACTTC. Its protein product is CASSVEGGVAYEQYF.

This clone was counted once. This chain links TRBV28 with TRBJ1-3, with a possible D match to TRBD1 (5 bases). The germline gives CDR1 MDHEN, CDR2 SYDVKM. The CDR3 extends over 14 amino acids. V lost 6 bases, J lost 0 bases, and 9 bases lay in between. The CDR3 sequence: CASSPTGSGNTIYF. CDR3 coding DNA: TGTGCCAGCAGCCCCACAGGCTCTGGAAACACCATATATTTT.

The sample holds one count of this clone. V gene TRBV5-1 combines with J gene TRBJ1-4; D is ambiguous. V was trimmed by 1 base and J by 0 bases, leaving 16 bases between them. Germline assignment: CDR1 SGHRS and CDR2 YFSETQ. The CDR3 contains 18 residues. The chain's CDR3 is CASSLRPFSRATNEKLFF. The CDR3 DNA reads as TGCGCCAGCAGCTTGAGACCCTTCTCTAGAGCAACTAATGAAAAACTGTTTTTT.

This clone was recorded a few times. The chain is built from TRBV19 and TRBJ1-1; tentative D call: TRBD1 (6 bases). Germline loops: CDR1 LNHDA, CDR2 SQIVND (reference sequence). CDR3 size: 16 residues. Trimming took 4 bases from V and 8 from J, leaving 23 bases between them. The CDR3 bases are TGTGCCAGTAGTACGGGGACGGGGGGCGAAAGTTTGGAAGCTTTCTTT. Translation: CASSTGTGGESLEAFF.

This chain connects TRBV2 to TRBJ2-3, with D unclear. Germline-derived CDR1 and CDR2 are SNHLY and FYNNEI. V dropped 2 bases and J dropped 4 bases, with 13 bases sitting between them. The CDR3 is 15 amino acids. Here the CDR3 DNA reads TGTGCCAGCAGTGAAACTTCTGCTTACCCAGATACGCAGTATTTT. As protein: CASSETSAYPDTQYF.

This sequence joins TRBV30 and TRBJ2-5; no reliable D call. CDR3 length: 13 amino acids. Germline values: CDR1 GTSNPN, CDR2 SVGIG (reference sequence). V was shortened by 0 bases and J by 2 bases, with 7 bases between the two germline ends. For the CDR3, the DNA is TGTGCCTGGAGTGTACTTAGACAAGAGACCCAGTACTTC. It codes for CAWSVLRQETQYF.

DNA for the CDR3: TGTGCCAGCAGCTTGTCCAACAGGTACAATGAGCAGTTCTTC. It encodes CASSLSNRYNEQFF. The chain carries TRBV7-8 and TRBJ2-1; D is possibly TRBD1 (5 bases). Per germline, CDR1 SGHVS and CDR2 FQNEAQ. The CDR3 consists of 14 residues. Trimming shortened V by 3 bases and J by 4 bases, and 10 bases separated the two germline ends. The full variable domain, rest sourced from reference TRBV7-8 and TRBJ2-1, is GAGVSQSPRYKVAKRGQDVALRCDPISGHVSLFWYQQALGQGPEFLTYFQNEAQLDKSGLPSDRFFAERPEGSVSTLKIQRTQQEDSAVYLCASSLSNRYNEQFFGPGTRLTVL.

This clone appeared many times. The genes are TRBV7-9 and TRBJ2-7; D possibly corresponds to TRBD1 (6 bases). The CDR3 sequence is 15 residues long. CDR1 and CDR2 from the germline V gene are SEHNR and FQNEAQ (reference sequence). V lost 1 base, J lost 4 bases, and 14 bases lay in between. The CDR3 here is CASSLGGHRGYEQYF. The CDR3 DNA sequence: TGTGCCAGCAGCTTAGGGGGACATCGTGGATACGAGCAGTACTTC.